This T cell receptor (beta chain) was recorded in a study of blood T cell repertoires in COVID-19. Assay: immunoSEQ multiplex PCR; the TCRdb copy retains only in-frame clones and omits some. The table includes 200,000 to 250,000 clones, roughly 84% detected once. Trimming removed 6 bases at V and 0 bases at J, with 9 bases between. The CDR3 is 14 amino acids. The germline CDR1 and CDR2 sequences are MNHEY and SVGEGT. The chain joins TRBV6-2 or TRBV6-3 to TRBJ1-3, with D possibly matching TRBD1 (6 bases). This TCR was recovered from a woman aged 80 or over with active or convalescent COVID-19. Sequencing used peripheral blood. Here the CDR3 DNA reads TGTGCCAGCAGCCCGGGACACTCTGGAAACACCATATATTTT. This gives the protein CASSPGHSGNTIYF.